The 27 T cell receptor beta chains below all came from one sample that was sequenced in a study of T-cell memory formation after mild COVID-19. Each CDR3 protein is one row after TCRdb ran MiXCR on the 5' RACE reads. The sample yields roughly 620,000 distinct CDR3 sequences, 18% seen once. The specimen sequenced was PBMCs or a T cell subset sorted from them (not recorded which). The receptors come from an adult woman who had mild COVID-19 (a few samples of this study predate the infection). Cell type and time point are not known.

V gene TRBV6-2 or TRBV6-3 combines with J gene TRBJ2-3; possible D gene TRBD1, 7 bases. V lost 2 bases, J lost 6 bases, and 15 bases lay in between. This CDR3 has 15 amino acids. Germline V CDR1 and CDR2: MNHEY, SVGEGT. This chain's CDR3 is CASSYAAGGWDTQYF. In DNA, the CDR3 is TGTGCCAGCAGTTACGCGGCAGGGGGGTGGGATACGCAGTATTTT.

Only a few counts were recorded for this clonotype. This chain uses TRBV29-1 with TRBJ1-2; D is uncertain. From germline, CDR1 is SQVTM and CDR2 ANQGSEA. V lost 4 bases, J lost 4 bases, and 7 bases lay in between. The CDR3 loop spans 11 amino acids. CDR3 coding DNA: TGCAGCGTTGGGGGTTTCTATGGCTACACCTTC. This translates into CSVGGFYGYTF.

The chain has TRBV7-8 and TRBJ1-1; unclear D gene. Trimming pared 5 bases from V and 8 bases from J, leaving 15 bases between. The CDR3 consists of 13 residues. Germline CDR1 reads SGHVS; CDR2 reads FQNEAQ. CDR3 coding DNA: TGTGCCAGCAGCCTACTGGGTCACCGAGAAGCTTTCTTT. It specifies CASSLLGHREAFF.

V is TRBV7-9 and J is TRBJ2-1, with D possibly being TRBD2 (6 bases). Trimming cost V 1 base and J 0 bases, with 13 bases left between them. This CDR3 comprises 17 residues. Germline loops: CDR1 SEHNR, CDR2 FQNEAQ (reference sequence). In nucleotides, the CDR3 is TGTGCCAGCAGCTTAGGGAGCGGGCGAATCTCCTACAATGAGCAGTTCTTC. Encoded protein: CASSLGSGRISYNEQFF.

V and J are TRBV5-1 and TRBJ2-7; no definite D call. V lost 2 bases and J 6 bases, leaving 15 bases between the germline ends. The CDR3 length is 14 residues. The germline V gene has CDR1 SGHRS and CDR2 YFSETQ. CDR3 nucleotides: TGCGCCAGCAGCTTACCGGGTTCCTCTACCGAGCAGTACTTC. As protein: CASSLPGSSTEQYF.

This clonotype was found a few times. This rearrangement joins TRBV7-9 to TRBJ2-3, with 8 bases aligning to TRBD2. CDR1 SEHNR and CDR2 FQNEAQ come from the germline V gene (reference sequence). Losses at the gene ends were 4 bases for V and 1 base for J; bases not matched to a gene: 10. The CDR3 consists of 17 residues. CDR3 in DNA: TGTGCCAGCAGCTCGCCTGGTCCAGCGGGGGGCACAGATACGCAGTATTTT. Translated: CASSSPGPAGGTDTQYF.

J is TRBJ2-1 and V is TRBV29-1; 9 positions agree with TRBD2. The CDR3 runs to 15 residues. The J segment lost 7 bases and the V segment lost 4 bases, leaving 11 bases of the junction unmatched. Looked up from germline, CDR1 is SQVTM and CDR2 is ANQGSEA. The CDR3 DNA reads as TGCAGCGTTGCGAGCGGGGGGCCCCTTAGGAATGAGCAGTTCTTC. This translates into CSVASGGPLRNEQFF.

This clonotype appeared a few times. The V and J genes are TRBV6-5 and TRBJ2-7; TRBD1 matches at 10 bases. From germline, CDR1 is MNHEY and CDR2 SVGAGI. With 0 bases clipped from V and 6 bases from J, the junction kept 5 bases outside the gene matches. CDR3 length equals 15 residues. The CDR3 is CASSYSGTGEFEQYF. CDR3 bases: TGTGCCAGCAGTTACTCTGGGACAGGGGAGTTCGAGCAGTACTTC.

This chain links TRBV18 with TRBJ1-2; D not certain. Per germline, CDR1 KGHSH and CDR2 LQKENI. The V end was cut by 0 bases, the J end by 8 bases, with 10 bases between. The CDR3 runs 13 residues. The CDR3 DNA sequence: TGTGCCAGCTCACCACCGGGAGGTCCCGGCTACACCTTC. It translates to CASSPPGGPGYTF.

This clonotype was counted between two and nine times. V gene TRBV20-1 combines with J gene TRBJ2-1; D call uncertain. Germline CDR1 and CDR2: DFQATT and SNEGSKA (reference sequence). The CDR3 consists of 14 residues. The V gene lost 1 base and the J gene lost 4 bases, with 11 bases spanning the gap. The CDR3 nucleotides are TGCAGTGCTAGAGGGTGGGCCCCGTACAATGAGCAGTTCTTC. Its protein is CSARGWAPYNEQFF.

The chain has TRBV6-1 and TRBJ1-6; D gene uncertain. CDR3 length: 13 amino acids. Per the germline V gene, CDR1 is MNHNS and CDR2 is SASEGT. With 3 bases removed from V and 6 bases from J, the gap between germline ends came to 6 bases. CDR3 in amino acids: CASSDFFNSPLHF. The CDR3 DNA reads as TGTGCCAGCAGTGATTTTTTTAATTCACCCCTCCACTTT.

This clonotype occurred a few times. The chain recombines TRBV29-1 with TRBJ1-1; D might be TRBD1 (6 bases). Germline V CDR1 and CDR2: SQVTM, ANQGSEA. Between the trimmed V and J ends, which lost 4 bases and 6 bases, there was a span of 18 bases. The CDR3 covers 14 residues. CDR3 coding DNA: TGCAGCGTTGTAATGGGGGCCAATCCGTCTGAAGCTTTCTTT. This encodes CSVVMGANPSEAFF. Using reference TRBV29-1 and TRBJ1-1 for the parts outside the CDR3, the full variable domain is SAVISQKPSRDICQRGTSLTIQCQVDSQVTMMFWYRQQPGQSLTLIATANQGSEATYESGFVIDKFPISRPNLTFSTLTVSNMSPEDSSIYLCSVVMGANPSEAFFGQGTRLTVV.

This chain links TRBV25-1 with TRBJ2-2; D could derive from TRBD1 or TRBD2 (5 bases each). The CDR3 is 13 amino acids. V lost 3 bases and J lost 6, with 8 bases in between. CDR1 MGHDK and CDR2 SYGVNS come from the germline V gene. CDR3 bases: TGTGCCAGCAGTGATTGGGGGTCCGGGGAGCTGTTTTTT. As protein: CASSDWGSGELFF.

This clonotype was observed a single time. The V and J genes are TRBV15 and TRBJ2-7; a weak D match, TRBD1 (6 bases). Trimming stripped 2 bases from V and 3 bases from J, with 17 bases between. CDR1 LNHNV and CDR2 YYDKDF come from the germline V gene (reference sequence). This CDR3 has 16 residues. The CDR3 nucleotides read TGTGCCACCAGCAGAAAGTTATACAGGGCCTACTACGAGCAGTACTTC. This encodes CATSRKLYRAYYEQYF. The full variable domain, rest sourced from reference TRBV15 and TRBJ2-7, is DAMVIQNPRYQVTQFGKPVTLSCSQTLNHNVMYWYQQKSSQAPKLLFHYYDKDFNNEADTPDNFQSRRPNTSFCFLDIRSPGLGDTAMYLCATSRKLYRAYYEQYFGPGTRLTVT.

This chain uses TRBV20-1 with TRBJ2-6, with 9 bases that match TRBD2. The CDR3 has 22 residues. CDR1 DFQATT and CDR2 SNEGSKA come from the germline V gene (reference sequence). V lost 1 base to trimming and J lost 1 base; unmatched junction nucleotides: 20. The CDR3 DNA is TGCAGTGCTAGAGCGCGCCTCCACGGACAGCGGGAGGCCCCGTCTGGGGCCAACGTCCTGACTTTC. Amino acid sequence: CSARARLHGQREAPSGANVLTF.

The V and J genes are TRBV7-9 and TRBJ2-3; D remains ambiguous. Germline CDR1 reads SEHNR; CDR2 reads FQNEAQ (reference sequence). The CDR3 has 15 residues. Between the trimmed V and J ends, which lost 0 bases and 1 base, there was a span of 8 bases. CDR3 amino acids: CASSLAFTGTDTQYF. In DNA form, the CDR3 reads TGTGCCAGCAGCTTAGCTTTTACGGGCACAGATACGCAGTATTTT.

This clonotype was seen ten or more times. V gene TRBV5-6 combines with J gene TRBJ2-1; 10 nucleotides match TRBD2. The germline gives CDR1 SGHDT, CDR2 YYEEEE. V was pared by 1 base and J by 8 bases, with 6 bases of the junction left unmatched. The length of the CDR3 is 15 residues. This chain's CDR3 is CASSLRLAGADEQFF. The CDR3 coding sequence is TGTGCCAGCAGCTTGAGGCTAGCGGGAGCCGATGAGCAGTTCTTC. Full variable domain (outside the CDR3, taken from reference TRBV5-6 and TRBJ2-1): DAGVTQSPTHLIKTRGQQVTLRCSPKSGHDTVSWYQQALGQGPQFIFQYYEEEERQRGNFPDRFSGHQFPNYSSELNVNALLLGDSALYLCASSLRLAGADEQFFGPGTRLTVL.

V is TRBV5-4 and J is TRBJ2-3, with 8 bases identical to TRBD2. There are 16 residues in the CDR3. V dropped 2 bases and J dropped 4; count of bases not matched to a gene: 9. Germline V gene sequence: CDR1 SGHNT, CDR2 YYREEE (reference sequence). Here the CDR3 DNA reads TGTGCCAGCAGCTTAGCAGCGGGAGTGAGTGCAGATACGCAGTATTTT. Translation: CASSLAAGVSADTQYF.

J is TRBJ1-1 and V is TRBV7-8; 10 bases map to TRBD1. With V trimmed by 5 bases and J by 5 bases, 14 bases remained unmatched. CDR1 is SGHVS, CDR2 FQNEAQ, per germline. The CDR3 extends over 17 amino acids. The CDR3 loop reads CASSPSRDRGEWTEAFF. The CDR3 DNA reads as TGTGCCAGCAGCCCCTCAAGGGACAGGGGTGAGTGGACTGAAGCTTTCTTT.

This clonotype was counted a few times. This chain joins TRBV30 and TRBJ1-1; D uncertain. V shed 0 bases and J shed 2 bases, with 7 bases lying between them. The CDR3 extends over 13 amino acids. CDR1 and CDR2 from the germline V gene are GTSNPN and SVGIG (reference sequence). The CDR3 sequence is CAWSVLINTEAFF. CDR3 nucleotide sequence: TGTGCCTGGAGTGTACTCATTAACACTGAAGCTTTCTTT.

This clonotype was seen a handful of times. CDR3 DNA sequence: TGCAGTGCTCGGACAGGGGGCATCTACGAGCAGTACTTC. This sequence encodes CSARTGGIYEQYF. The V and J genes are TRBV20-1 and TRBJ2-7; the match to TRBD1 covers 11 bases. Germline trimming cut 5 bases from V and 3 bases from J; bases unmatched to any gene: 3. In germline, CDR1 is DFQATT, CDR2 SNEGSKA (reference sequence). This CDR3 is 13 amino acids long.

In the case of this clonotype: Germline and junction disagree at one end, which may indicate a read error. The chain is built from TRBV6-1 and TRBJ1-4; the match to TRBD1 covers 7 bases. Germline V gene data show CDR1 as MNHNS and CDR2 as SASEGT. This CDR3 spans 16 amino acids. CDR3 DNA: TGTGCCAGCAGGGAAGACAGGGCCGGAACTAATGAAAAACTGTTTTTT. Translation gives CASREDRAGTNEKLFF.

The chain combines TRBV11-2 with TRBJ1-5; D is possibly TRBD1 (5 bases). The CDR3 is 17 residues long. Looked up from germline, CDR1 is SGHAT and CDR2 is FQNNGV. The germline V and J ends were trimmed by 2 bases and 4 bases, with 18 bases remaining between them. CDR3 coding DNA: TGTGCCAGCAGCTTAAATTCGGCCGCCCCAGGGAATCAGCCCCAGCATTTT. Translation: CASSLNSAAPGNQPQHF.

This rearrangement joins TRBV4-3 to TRBJ2-2, with D uncertain. Germline V gene sequence: CDR1 LGHNA, CDR2 YSLEER. Trimming removed 0 bases from V and 4 bases from J, with 12 bases in between. The CDR3 runs to 16 residues. CDR3 DNA sequence: TGCGCCAGCAGCCAAGATAGGAGACTTACCACCGGGGAGCTGTTTTTT. Protein product: CASSQDRRLTTGELFF.

In this sample, this clonotype turned up a few times. This chain uses TRBV12-3 or TRBV12-4 with TRBJ1-1, with no clear D. The CDR3 sequence is 13 residues long. Trimming left V 3 bases short and J 1 base short, with 6 bases between. The CDR3, as DNA: TGTGCCAGCAGTTTGAAGTGGAACACTGAAGCTTTCTTT. It encodes CASSLKWNTEAFF.

The V and J genes are TRBV4-1 and TRBJ2-5; D call uncertain. The CDR3 totals 14 residues. The germline V gene has CDR1 MGHRA and CDR2 YSYEKL. V shed 4 bases and J shed 3 bases, with 12 bases lying between them. The CDR3 here is CASSPIAREETQYF. CDR3 in DNA: TGCGCCAGCAGCCCAATTGCTAGAGAAGAGACCCAGTACTTC.

The chain links TRBV29-1 to TRBJ2-5; tentatively, D is TRBD1 or TRBD2 (6 bases each). This CDR3 comprises 15 residues. V was shortened by 0 bases and J by 0 bases, with 11 bases between the two germline ends. In germline, CDR1 is SQVTM, CDR2 ANQGSEA. CDR3 sequence: CSVEDRGTNQETQYF. CDR3 DNA sequence: TGCAGCGTTGAAGATCGGGGGACAAACCAAGAGACCCAGTACTTC.